These 29 T cell receptor beta chains came from one sample sequenced in a study of shared clonotypes between healthy human individuals. Here immunoSEQ multiplex PCR was the method, and the copy in TCRdb shows in-frame clones only, minus some. The sample yields some 1,100,000 clones, about 84% seen once. The sample consisted of memory CD4+ T cells from PBMCs. As for subset: CD45RA-negative fraction. All receptors derive from a man in his late teens or twenties in good health. Some clones in this sample may be carry-over from other donors' samples.

This clone was counted many times. This chain connects TRBV7-6 to TRBJ2-3; the match to TRBD1 covers 7 bases. From germline, CDR1 is SGHVS and CDR2 FNYEAQ. The CDR3 covers 17 residues. The J segment lost 6 bases and the V segment lost 1 base, leaving 13 bases of the junction unmatched. The CDR3 bases are TGTGCCAGCAGCTTAGAAGCCGGGACAGCCCTAGCTGATACGCAGTATTTT. Its translation is CASSLEAGTALADTQYF. Full variable domain (remainder filled in from reference TRBV7-6 and TRBJ2-3): GAGVSQSPRYKVTKRGQDVALRCDPISGHVSLYWYRQALGQGPEFLTYFNYEAQQDKSGLPNDRFSAERPEGSISTLTIQRTEQRDSAMYRCASSLEAGTALADTQYFGPGTRLTVL.

About this clone itself: This specimen includes other DNA sequences encoding the same CDR3. The rearrangement joins TRBV5-1 to TRBJ1-3, with TRBD1 as a possible D gene (6 bases). V was clipped by 3 bases and J by 0 bases, with 10 bases between them. In germline, CDR1 is SGHRS, CDR2 YFSETQ. This CDR3 region has 15 residues. The CDR3 here is CASSSTGSSGNTIYF. The CDR3 region has the DNA TGCGCCAGCAGCTCCACAGGGAGCTCTGGAAACACCATATATTTT.

V usage is TRBV18 and J usage is TRBJ2-1; D remains ambiguous. This CDR3 is 15 amino acids long. CDR1 is KGHSH and CDR2 is LQKENI in the germline V gene. Trimming took off 4 bases at V and 6 bases at J, with 16 bases between the two ends. The CDR3 loop reads CASSQARQLSNEQFF. In DNA, the CDR3 is TGTGCCAGCTCACAGGCCCGCCAACTAAGCAATGAGCAGTTCTTC.

The chain joins TRBV5-1 to TRBJ2-3; D might be TRBD2 (6 bases). The CDR3 runs 16 residues. V lost 0 bases, J lost 8 bases, and 19 bases lay in between. Per the germline V gene, CDR1 is SGHRS and CDR2 is YFSETQ. This chain's CDR3 is CASSLAPTAGWATQYF. The CDR3 DNA reads as TGCGCCAGCAGCTTGGCCCCGACGGCGGGATGGGCTACGCAGTATTTT.

The rearrangement links TRBV11-1 to TRBJ2-7, with no clear D. CDR1 and CDR2 from the germline V gene are SGHAT and FQDESV (reference sequence). This CDR3 contains 15 residues. V lost 1 base to trimming and J lost 4 bases, with 14 bases between them. CDR3 loop: CASSLGVTPQYEQYF. Here the CDR3 DNA reads TGTGCCAGCAGCTTAGGAGTAACCCCCCAATACGAGCAGTACTTC.

J is TRBJ2-7 and V is TRBV5-1; TRBD2 matches 7 bases. Trimming at V came to 5 bases and at J to 6 bases, leaving 11 bases not matched to a gene. This CDR3 has 14 residues. Per the germline V gene, CDR1 is SGHRS and CDR2 is YFSETQ. This chain's CDR3 is CASSAGEWFAEQYF. The CDR3 region has the DNA TGCGCCAGCAGTGCGGGGGAATGGTTCGCCGAGCAGTACTTC.

The J gene is TRBJ1-2, the V gene TRBV6-1, with D hard to call. V was shortened by 0 bases and J by 7 bases, with 6 bases between the two germline ends. The CDR3 has 12 amino acids. CDR1 and CDR2 from the germline V gene are MNHNS and SASEGT. The CDR3 loop is CASSEAPFGYTF. The CDR3 DNA reads TGTGCCAGCAGTGAAGCCCCTTTTGGCTACACCTTC.

The rearrangement links TRBV5-6 to TRBJ1-2; D may be TRBD1 (6 bases). The ends were cut back, 0 bases at V and 4 bases at J, with 13 bases in the middle. The CDR3 is 15 amino acids. Germline assignment: CDR1 SGHDT and CDR2 YYEEEE. CDR3 loop: CASSLEGGRGYGYTF. CDR3 coding DNA: TGTGCCAGCAGCTTGGAGGGGGGCAGGGGCTATGGCTACACCTTC.

The chain is built from TRBV4-1 and TRBJ2-2; 14 nucleotides agree with TRBD2. V gave up 3 bases and J gave up 4 bases; unmatched junction bases: 7. From germline, CDR1 is MGHRA and CDR2 YSYEKL. This CDR3 is 18 amino acids long. The CDR3 nucleotides are TGCGCCAGCAGCCAGGAAGCCGGGACTAGCGGGGGCACCGGGGAGCTGTTTTTT. Protein product: CASSQEAGTSGGTGELFF.

The chain has TRBV28 and TRBJ1-2; D unclear. Germline CDR1 is MDHEN and CDR2 is SYDVKM. V dropped 9 bases and J dropped 5 bases, with 16 bases sitting between them. The CDR3 loop spans 13 amino acids. CDR3 loop: CASGVTGPYGYTF. The CDR3 DNA reads as TGTGCCAGTGGGGTGACCGGGCCATATGGCTACACCTTC.

V usage is TRBV6-1 and J usage is TRBJ2-3, with no clear D. The germline CDR1 and CDR2 sequences are MNHNS and SASEGT. The ends were cut back, 6 bases at V and 1 base at J, with 2 bases in the middle. This CDR3 comprises 11 residues. CDR3: CASRGTDTQYF. Here the CDR3 DNA reads TGTGCCAGCAGGGGCACAGATACGCAGTATTTT.

On this clone itself: Additional DNA sequences in this sample encode the identical CDR3. The rearrangement uses TRBV5-4 and TRBJ2-3, with a tentative D call TRBD1 (6 bases). Trimming cost V 2 bases and J 0 bases, with 7 bases left between them. The germline V gene encodes CDR1 SGHNT and CDR2 YYREEE (reference sequence). This CDR3 is 14 amino acids long. As DNA, the CDR3 is TGTGCCAGCAGCTTCAGGGGTAGCACAGATACGCAGTATTTT. The encoded protein is CASSFRGSTDTQYF.

The rearrangement links TRBV2 to TRBJ1-2; the D gene is possibly TRBD1 (6 bases). The CDR3 contains 15 residues. The germline CDR1 and CDR2 sequences are SNHLY and FYNNEI. V was trimmed by 3 bases and J by 5 bases, leaving 16 bases between them. The CDR3 region has the DNA TGTGCCAGCAGTGATTCGGAACAGGGAGCGTATGGCTACACCTTC. Translation: CASSDSEQGAYGYTF.

This clone was picked up one time. V usage is TRBV7-9 and J usage is TRBJ1-1; perhaps TRBD1 as D (5 bases). CDR1 is SEHNR, CDR2 FQNEAQ, per germline (reference sequence). There are 12 residues in the CDR3. V gave up 10 bases and J gave up 4 bases, with 13 bases separating them. The CDR3 protein is CATRRGGTEAFF. The CDR3 DNA follows: TGTGCCACCAGGAGGGGCGGCACTGAAGCTTTCTTT.

This sequence joins TRBV21-1 and TRBJ2-3; whether TRBD2, the table's D call, matches the DNA was not checked. TRBV21-1 is a known pseudogene. The CDR3 is 14 amino acids. CDR3 protein: CASSPDGGTDTQYF. The CDR3 region has the DNA TGTGCCAGCAGCCCCGACGGAGGCACAGATACGCAGTATTTT.

The gene calls are TRBV5-1 and TRBJ2-1; D uncertain. The V and J ends lost 7 bases and 7 bases respectively, with 15 bases between them. This CDR3 has 13 residues. In germline, CDR1 is SGHRS, CDR2 YFSETQ. The CDR3 here is CASSPLNGNEQFF. CDR3 sequence (DNA): TGCGCCAGCTCTCCTCTCAATGGGAATGAGCAGTTCTTC.

The chain links TRBV29-1 to TRBJ2-7; D gene unclear. V shed 3 bases and J shed 4 bases, with 16 bases lying between them. CDR1 is SQVTM and CDR2 is ANQGSEA in the germline V gene. There are 14 residues in the CDR3. The CDR3 sequence: CSVDHTGKGYEQYF. The DNA of the CDR3 is TGCAGCGTTGACCATACCGGCAAAGGTTACGAGCAGTACTTC.

The chain couples TRBV10-3 to TRBJ2-5, with a possible D match to TRBD2 (5 bases). This CDR3 has 13 residues. Trimming stripped 4 bases from V and 1 base from J, with 7 bases between. CDR1 is ENHRY and CDR2 is SYGVKD in the germline V gene. The CDR3 DNA reads TGTGCCATCAGTGCGGGATTCCAAGAGACCCAGTACTTC. It translates to CAISAGFQETQYF.

The chain combines TRBV7-2 with TRBJ2-5; no clear D. The CDR3 totals 15 residues. Trimming removed 2 bases at V and 1 base at J, with 11 bases between. Per the germline V gene, CDR1 is SGHTA and CDR2 is FQGNSA. The CDR3 nucleotides are TGTGCCAGCAGCTTACTGCGGAGCTCCCAAGAGACCCAGTACTTC. Protein sequence: CASSLLRSSQETQYF.

The chain joins TRBV28 to TRBJ1-1; D is undetermined. From germline, CDR1 is MDHEN and CDR2 SYDVKM. The V end lost 3 bases, the J end lost 8 bases, and 10 bases lay between the germline ends. The CDR3 runs to 12 residues. CDR3 region: CASSFLGREAFF. CDR3 DNA: TGTGCCAGCAGTTTTTTGGGCAGAGAAGCTTTCTTT. The full variable domain, in which reference TRBV28 and TRBJ1-1 provide the parts outside the CDR3, is DVKVTQSSRYLVKRTGEKVFLECVQDMDHENMFWYRQDPGLGLRLIYFSYDVKMKEKGDIPEGYSVSREKKERFSLILESASTNQTSMYLCASSFLGREAFFGQGTRLTVV.

This clone was counted at least ten times. The chain uses TRBV2 and TRBJ2-7, with a possible D match to TRBD2 (6 bases). This CDR3 comprises 14 residues. The V and J ends lost 5 bases and 3 bases respectively, with 14 bases between them. Germline CDR1 and CDR2: SNHLY and FYNNEI. DNA of the CDR3: TGTGCCAGCAGTATTCCCTCGGGACTCTACGAGCAGTACTTC. Translation gives CASSIPSGLYEQYF.

Concerning this clone: Given a much more abundant clone one base away, this may be a read error. Other DNA sequences of this sample code for an identical CDR3. The CDR3 is CASSLTGNTEAFF. Written as DNA, the CDR3 is TGTGCCAGCAGCTTGACAGGGAACACTGAAGCTTTCTTT. This rearrangement joins TRBV7-8 to TRBJ1-1; weak D call: TRBD1 (6 bases). The V gene lost 3 bases and the J gene lost 1 base, with 6 bases spanning the gap. Per the germline V gene, CDR1 is SGHVS and CDR2 is FQNEAQ. The CDR3 consists of 13 residues. The full variable domain, its missing parts supplied by reference TRBV7-8 and TRBJ1-1, is GAGVSQSPRYKVAKRGQDVALRCDPISGHVSLFWYQQALGQGPEFLTYFQNEAQLDKSGLPSDRFFAERPEGSVSTLKIQRTQQEDSAVYLCASSLTGNTEAFFGQGTRLTVV.

This sequence joins TRBV28 and TRBJ2-5; D possibly corresponds to TRBD2 (6 bases). The tail of the sequence fits TRBJ2-7 better, so the J call may be wrong. CDR1 is MDHEN and CDR2 is SYDVKM in the germline V gene. CDR3 length equals 13 residues. The CDR3 DNA sequence: TGTGCCAGCAGTTGGGGCGGGAAGGACGAGCAGTACTTC. The encoded protein is CASSWGGKDEQYF.

The chain links TRBV6-6 to TRBJ1-1; TRBD1 aligns across 11 bases. Per the germline V gene, CDR1 is MNHNY and CDR2 is SVGAGI (reference sequence). V was pared by 4 bases and J by 4 bases, with 8 bases of the junction left unmatched. The length of the CDR3 is 16 residues. The CDR3 here is CASSLDRGRMGTEAFF. The CDR3 DNA is TGTGCCAGCAGTTTGGACAGGGGGCGGATGGGCACTGAAGCTTTCTTT.

The chain employs TRBV5-4 and TRBJ2-1; D is uncertain. Germline V gene lookup returns CDR1 SGHNT and CDR2 YYREEE (reference sequence). Deletions cut 5 bases from V and 2 bases from J, with 5 bases between. There are 12 residues in the CDR3. CDR3 sequence reads: CASSRPYNEQFF. CDR3 DNA sequence: TGTGCCAGCAGTCGGCCCTACAATGAGCAGTTCTTC.

The chain carries TRBV9 and TRBJ2-2, with TRBD1 identical over 12 bases. The CDR3 spans 19 residues. Per the germline V gene, CDR1 is SGDLS and CDR2 is YYNGEE. J gave up 0 bases and V 3 bases, and 9 bases lay outside the gene matches. The CDR3 here is CASSAAGTGGAANTGELFF. Written as DNA, the CDR3 is TGTGCCAGCAGCGCCGCCGGGACAGGGGGCGCGGCGAACACCGGGGAGCTGTTTTTT.

With respect to this clone: The identical CDR3 is also encoded by other nucleotide sequences in the sample. The V gene is TRBV9, the J gene TRBJ2-5; 12 bases are a match to TRBD2. This CDR3 spans 15 amino acids. The germline V gene encodes CDR1 SGDLS and CDR2 YYNGEE. The junction had 3 bases not matched to a gene; V was cut back by 3 bases and J by 3 bases. As DNA, the CDR3 is TGTGCCAGCAGCGCGAGACTAGCGGGAGAAGAGACCCAGTACTTC. Residues: CASSARLAGEETQYF.

This clone was counted many times. V and J are TRBV19 and TRBJ2-1, with a possible D match to TRBD2 (6 bases). V was cut by 2 bases and J by 6 bases, with 23 bases left in between. Germline values: CDR1 LNHDA, CDR2 SQIVND (reference sequence). The CDR3 covers 18 residues. CDR3 region: CASSIRPAGRGFGNEQFF. DNA of the CDR3: TGTGCCAGTAGTATAAGGCCAGCGGGCCGAGGGTTTGGCAATGAGCAGTTCTTC.

The V call is TRBV13, the J call TRBJ2-7, with TRBD1 identical over 7 bases. Germline loops: CDR1 PRHDT, CDR2 FYEKMQ (reference sequence). The CDR3 spans 17 residues. V was pared by 5 bases and J by 0 bases, with 13 bases of the junction left unmatched. Here the CDR3 DNA reads TGTGCCAGCAGCAACAACGAGGGGGCTCTGGTCTCCTACGAGCAGTACTTC. It yields the protein CASSNNEGALVSYEQYF.